This TCR beta chain was captured by sequencing in a study of blood T cells in healthy people across ages. The extraction recovered at least 6 micrograms of total RNA per sample. PCR was performed a second time for 7 to 11 cycles using a sample-barcoded 5' primer and a J-beta primer mix. One entry per CDR3 protein, called by TCRdb with MiXCR from the 5' RACE reads. The table shows about 2 million distinct CDR3 sequences, with 40% to 55% occurring only once. The CDR3 sequence is 12 residues long. The V end lost 5 bases, the J end lost 7 bases, and 11 bases lay between the germline ends. Germline V CDR1 and CDR2: SGHTA, FQGNSA. Findings of the study overall: Estimates drawn from one million T cells were deemed to understate diversity. Possibly, changes in expanded clonotypes were confounded because donor CMV status was unknown.

A remark on this clonotype: Antigen: not known.

The genes are TRBV7-2 and TRBJ2-5; D gene ambiguous. The sequenced sample consisted of blood. The sequence was obtained from a woman between 40 and 50 years old in good health. CDR3 residues: CASSGYSATQYF. CDR3 coding DNA: TGTGCCAGCAGCGGGTACTCAGCGACCCAGTACTTC.